Listed below are T cell receptor beta chains from one sample, sequenced in a study of shared clonotypes between healthy human individuals. TCRdb's table, derived via immunoSEQ multiplex PCR, lists solely in-frame clones and lacks some. The table includes some 1 million clones, about 75% detected once. The sequenced material came from memory CD4+ T cells sorted from blood. The receptors originated from a man between 18 and 35 years old in good health. CDR3s include the opening cysteine and the closing phenylalanine or tryptophan. D genes are given only for firm matches. A clone size is listed for some rows: how often the clone was seen (once, few, many), or a class if it is expanded.

J	length	size	D	V	CDR3	DNA
TRBJ2-3	14	-	-	TRBV12-5	CASGLGGQVDTQYF	TGTGCTAGTGGTCTCGGGGGGCAGGTCGATACGCAGTATTTT
TRBJ1-5	15	-	-	TRBV2	CASSPKSGGNQPQHF	TGTGCCAGCAGTCCTAAGTCCGGGGGCAATCAGCCCCAGCATTTT
TRBJ1-3	15	-	-	TRBV27	CASSLSWGSGNTIYF	TGTGCCAGCAGTTTATCGTGGGGCTCTGGAAACACCATATATTTT
TRBJ2-7	15	-	TRBD1	TRBV7-6	CASSLAGTGGGRQYF	TGTGCCAGCAGCTTAGCCGGGACAGGGGGCGGTAGGCAGTACTTC
TRBJ2-1	14	once	-	TRBV15	CATSRDLTVNEQFF	TGTGCCACCAGCAGAGACCTCACAGTCAATGAGCAGTTCTTC
TRBJ2-1	16	-	TRBD2	TRBV12-5	CASGSSPLAVYNEQFF	TGTGCTAGTGGTTCCTCCCCTCTAGCGGTTTACAATGAGCAGTTCTTC
TRBJ1-2	14	few	-	TRBV5-1	CASSGGAGNYGYTF	TGCGCCAGCAGCGGCGGGGCGGGTAACTATGGCTACACCTTC
TRBJ2-7	13	-	-	TRBV2	CAGGRATSYEQYF	TGTGCCGGGGGAAGGGCTACTTCCTACGAGCAGTACTTC
TRBJ2-3	14	few	TRBD2	TRBV5-6	CASRRLAGVDTQYF	TGTGCCAGCAGAAGACTAGCGGGAGTGGATACGCAGTATTTT
TRBJ2-1	13	-	-	TRBV11-2	CASSSMRGGEQFF	TGTGCCAGCAGCTCTATGAGGGGCGGCGAGCAGTTCTTC
TRBJ2-2	18	-	TRBD2	TRBV4-1	CASSQGSGAGANTGELFF	TGCGCCAGCAGCCAAGGTAGCGGGGCGGGGGCGAACACCGGGGAGCTGTTTTTT
TRBJ1-5	14	-	TRBD1	TRBV28	CASSLRGPFWTQHF	TGTGCCAGCAGTTTAAGGGGGCCTTTTTGGACCCAGCATTTT
TRBJ2-5	14	-	TRBD1	TRBV5-1	CASSRGTGWETQYF	TGCGCCAGCAGCCGGGGGACAGGGTGGGAGACCCAGTACTTC
TRBJ1-2	13	once	-	TRBV5-1	CASSFTANYGYTF	TGCGCCAGCAGCTTCACAGCTAACTATGGCTACACCTTC
TRBJ1-5	16	-	-	TRBV7-9	CASSLASVIGNQPQHF	TGTGCCAGCAGCTTAGCTTCGGTGATCGGCAATCAGCCCCAGCATTTT
TRBJ2-7	13	-	TRBD1	TRBV5-4	CATTGQGSYEQYF	TGTGCCACTACGGGACAGGGATCCTACGAGCAGTACTTC
TRBJ1-2	14	-	TRBD1	TRBV10-3	CAISGDRLNYGYTF	TGTGCCATCAGTGGGGACAGGCTTAACTATGGCTACACCTTC
TRBJ2-7	14	-	-	TRBV19	CASSRAAIGGEQYF	TGTGCCAGTAGCCGGGCCGCGATCGGGGGCGAGCAGTACTTC
TRBJ1-4	15	-	TRBD1	TRBV5-1	CASSLGQATNEKLFF	TGCGCCAGCAGTTTGGGACAGGCAACTAATGAAAAACTGTTTTTT
TRBJ2-1	13	few	-	TRBV30	CAWRGSSYNEQFF	TGTGCCTGGAGAGGGAGCTCCTACAATGAGCAGTTCTTC
TRBJ2-7	15	-	TRBD1	TRBV4-1	CASSQDGTAIYEQYF	TGCGCCAGCAGCCAAGATGGGACAGCCATCTACGAGCAGTACTTC
TRBJ1-2	14	few	-	TRBV2	CASSDWGSNYGYTF	TGTGCCAGCAGTGACTGGGGCAGTAACTATGGCTACACCTTC
TRBJ2-1	15	-	TRBD2	TRBV19	CASSMRTSSYNEQFF	TGTGCCAGTAGTATGAGGACTAGCTCCTACAATGAGCAGTTCTTC
TRBJ2-5	15	-	TRBD1	TRBV5-6	CASSVRTGGLETQYF	TGTGCCAGCAGCGTTCGGACAGGGGGCCTAGAGACCCAGTACTTC
TRBJ2-2	14	-	TRBD1	TRBV6-1	CASTRDRDTGELFF	TGTGCCAGCACCCGGGACAGGGACACCGGGGAGCTGTTTTTT
TRBJ2-5	17	-	TRBD2	TRBV5-1	CASSFSTVGTSGETQYF	TGCGCCAGCAGCTTTTCTACTGTTGGGACTAGTGGGGAGACCCAGTACTTC
TRBJ1-1	17	-	TRBD1	TRBV28	CASSVNLGTGGNTEAFF	TGTGCCAGCAGCGTCAACTTGGGGACAGGGGGAAACACTGAAGCTTTCTTT
TRBJ2-5	13	-	-	TRBV18	CASSPTLQETQYF	TGTGCCAGCTCACCCACGCTCCAAGAGACCCAGTACTTC
TRBJ1-2	12	-	-	TRBV7-9	CASTRTDYGYTF	TGTGCCAGCACCCGTACCGACTATGGCTACACCTTC
TRBJ1-1	15	-	TRBD1	TRBV5-1	CASSKGQGKNTEAFF	TGCGCCAGCAGCAAGGGACAGGGGAAGAACACTGAAGCTTTCTTT
TRBJ1-3	13	-	TRBD1	TRBV5-4	CASSWDRGTTIYF	TGTGCCAGCAGCTGGGACAGGGGGACCACCATATATTTT
TRBJ1-2	15	-	-	TRBV4-3	CASSQDSQDNYGYTF	TGCGCCAGCAGCCAGGACAGCCAGGATAACTATGGCTACACCTTC
TRBJ2-2	15	-	-	TRBV9	CASSVSATNTGELFF	TGTGCCAGCAGCGTATCGGCCACGAACACCGGGGAGCTGTTTTTT
TRBJ1-3	15	-	-	TRBV6-1	CASSGEGRDRNTIYF	TGTGCCAGCAGTGGAGAGGGGAGAGACAGAAACACCATATATTTT
TRBJ2-1	14	-	TRBD1	TRBV5-1	CASSSDRGDNEQFF	TGCGCCAGCAGCTCCGACAGGGGGGACAATGAGCAGTTCTTC
TRBJ1-1	17	-	-	TRBV4-1	CASSQDTGRNVNTEAFF	TGCGCCAGCAGCCAAGATACTGGCAGGAATGTTAACACTGAAGCTTTCTTT
TRBJ2-3	16	-	-	TRBV4-3	CASSQDLSQSTDTQYF	TGCGCCAGCAGCCAAGATCTATCCCAGAGCACAGATACGCAGTATTTT
TRBJ2-1	12	-	-	TRBV7-6	CASRSYRNEQFF	TGTGCCAGCAGGAGCTATAGAAATGAGCAGTTCTTC
TRBJ2-5	15	-	TRBD2	TRBV5-4	CASSSGLAGGETQYF	TGTGCCAGCAGCTCCGGACTAGCGGGGGGTGAGACCCAGTACTTC
TRBJ1-2	15	-	TRBD1	TRBV9	CASSVATGGAGGYTF	TGTGCCAGCAGCGTAGCTACAGGGGGCGCAGGGGGCTACACCTTC